The entry that follows covers one TCR beta chain sequence. The source of the sample is a study of blood T cell repertoires in COVID-19. The wider study: The samples span acute and convalescent COVID-19 from the United States, Italy and Spain. The cDNA or gDNA used as material had been derived from T cells, B-cell-depleted T cells, or PBMCs.

CDR3 length: 16 amino acids. Trimming took 5 bases from V and 6 from J; bases not matched to a gene: 12. CDR1 and CDR2 from the germline V gene are SGHTS and YDEGEE. In the original analysis: The authors estimated nucleated cell counts from reference gene primer amplification. Clones were read by immunoSEQ multiplex PCR, and TCRdb kept only the in-frame ones, dropping some. The V and J calls and the clone size are those of that table, but D and trimming were determined from the DNA. The sample has around 200,000 clones; approximately 91% are singletons. Material: peripheral blood. The receptor's source is a man between 18 and 29 years old with active or convalescent COVID-19. This rearrangement joins TRBV5-8 to TRBJ2-7; 12 nucleotides align to TRBD2. CDR3 in DNA: TGTGCCAGCAGACAGCTAGCGGGAGGGCATTCTGGCGAGCAGTACTTC. Protein product: CASRQLAGGHSGEQYF. The full variable domain, its missing parts supplied by reference TRBV5-8 and TRBJ2-7, is EAGVTQSPTHLIKTRGQQATLRCSPISGHTSVYWYQQALGLGLQFLLWYDEGEERNRGNFPPRFSGRQFPNYSSELNVNALELEDSALYLCASRQLAGGHSGEQYFGPGTRLTVT.